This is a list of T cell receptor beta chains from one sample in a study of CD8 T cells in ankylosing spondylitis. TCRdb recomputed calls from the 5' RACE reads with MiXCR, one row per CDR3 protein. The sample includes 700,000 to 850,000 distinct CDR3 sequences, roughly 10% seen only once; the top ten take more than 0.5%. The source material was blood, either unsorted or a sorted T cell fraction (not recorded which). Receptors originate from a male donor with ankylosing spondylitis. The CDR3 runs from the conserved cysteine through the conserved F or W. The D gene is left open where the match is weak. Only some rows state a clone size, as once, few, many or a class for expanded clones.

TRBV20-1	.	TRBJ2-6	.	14	CSASAIVGANVLTF	TGCAGTGCTAGTGCCATCGTTGGGGCCAACGTCCTGACTTTC
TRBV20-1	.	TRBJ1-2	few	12	CSAMRQDYGYTF	TGCAGTGCTATGCGTCAAGACTATGGCTACACCTTC
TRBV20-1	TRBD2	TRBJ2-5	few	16	CSAQLGGRTEGETQYF	TGCAGTGCTCAACTCGGCGGGAGAACGGAGGGAGAGACCCAGTACTTC
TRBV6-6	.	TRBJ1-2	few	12	CASRPEGDGYTF	TGTGCCAGCAGGCCCGAAGGGGATGGCTACACCTTC
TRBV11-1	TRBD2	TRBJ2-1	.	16	CASTRASGGSYNEQFF	TGTGCCAGCACCCGGGCTAGCGGGGGCTCCTACAATGAGCAGTTCTTC
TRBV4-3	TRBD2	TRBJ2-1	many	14	CASSGLAGNNEQFF	TGCGCCAGCAGCGGTCTAGCGGGAAACAATGAGCAGTTCTTC
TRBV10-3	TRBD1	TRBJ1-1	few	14	CAITLDRDGTEAFF	TGTGCCATCACTTTGGACAGGGATGGCACTGAAGCTTTCTTT
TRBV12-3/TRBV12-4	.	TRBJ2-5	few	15	CASSSGGGPRKTQYF	TGTGCCAGCAGTTCAGGGGGGGGCCCCCGGAAGACCCAGTACTTC
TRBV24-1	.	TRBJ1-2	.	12	CATSDTGYGYTF	TGTGCCACCAGTGATACCGGATATGGCTACACCTTC
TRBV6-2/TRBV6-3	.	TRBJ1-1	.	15	CASSGGGQGGLKAFF	TGTGCCAGCAGTGGCGGCGGGCAGGGCGGACTTAAAGCTTTCTTT
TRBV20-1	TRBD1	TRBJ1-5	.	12	CSASTGERPQHF	TGCAGTGCGAGTACAGGGGAGCGGCCCCAGCATTTT
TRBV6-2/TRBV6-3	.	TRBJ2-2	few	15	CASGTRQPGTGELFF	TGTGCCAGCGGGACCAGACAGCCAGGAACCGGGGAGCTGTTTTTT
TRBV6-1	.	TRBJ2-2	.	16	CASSRPPSQGLGELFF	TGTGCCAGCAGTCGCCCCCCTTCCCAGGGCCTCGGGGAGCTGTTTTTT
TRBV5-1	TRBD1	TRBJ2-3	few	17	CASSLGQVLSSTDTQYF	TGCGCCAGCAGCTTAGGACAGGTTCTTTCTTCCACAGATACGCAGTATTTT
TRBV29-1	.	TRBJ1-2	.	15	CSVLNHRDNHYGYTF	TGCAGCGTTCTAAACCACCGGGACAACCACTATGGCTACACCTTC
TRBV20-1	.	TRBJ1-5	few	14	CSARIDGSNQPQHF	TGCAGTGCCCGAATCGACGGGAGCAATCAGCCCCAGCATTTT
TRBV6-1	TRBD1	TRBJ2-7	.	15	CASSFALGQVYEQYF	TGTGCCAGCAGCTTTGCCCTCGGACAGGTCTACGAGCAGTACTTC
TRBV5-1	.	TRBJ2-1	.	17	CASSLGPGATISNEQFF	TGCGCCAGCAGCTTGGGACCGGGGGCGACGATAAGCAATGAGCAGTTCTTC
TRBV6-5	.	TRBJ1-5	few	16	CASSYRGPLFNQPQHF	TGTGCCAGCAGTTACAGGGGACCCCTTTTTAATCAGCCCCAGCATTTT
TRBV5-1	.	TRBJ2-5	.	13	CASSLELLDSQYF	TGCGCCAGCAGCTTGGAACTCCTGGATTCCCAGTACTTC
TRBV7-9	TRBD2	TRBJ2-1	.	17	CASSQTSGSLSYNEQFF	TGTGCCAGCAGCCAGACTAGCGGGAGTCTCTCCTACAATGAGCAGTTCTTC
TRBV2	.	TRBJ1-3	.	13	CASSASTGNTIYF	TGTGCCAGCAGTGCGTCAACTGGAAACACCATATATTTT
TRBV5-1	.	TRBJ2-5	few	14	CASSLVAGKETQYF	TGCGCCAGCAGCTTGGTGGCAGGGAAGGAGACCCAGTACTTC
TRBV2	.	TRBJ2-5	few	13	CASSEQGWETQYF	TGTGCCAGCAGTGAACAGGGATGGGAGACCCAGTACTTC
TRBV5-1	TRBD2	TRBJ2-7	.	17	CASSRGTSGIDSYEQYF	TGCGCCAGCAGCAGGGGGACTAGCGGGATTGACTCCTACGAGCAGTACTTC
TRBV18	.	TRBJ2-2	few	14	CASRRDMNTGELFF	TGTGCCAGCCGCCGGGACATGAACACCGGGGAGCTGTTTTTT
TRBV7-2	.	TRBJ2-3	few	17	CASSLNYPSRGTDTQYF	TGTGCCAGCAGCCTGAACTACCCGTCGAGAGGCACAGATACGCAGTATTTT
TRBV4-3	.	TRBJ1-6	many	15	CASSLHGGYNSPLHF	TGCGCCAGCAGCCTTCACGGGGGCTATAATTCACCCCTCCACTTT
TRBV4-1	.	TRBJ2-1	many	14	CASTRGRAYNEQFF	TGCGCCAGCACCAGGGGCAGAGCCTACAATGAGCAGTTCTTC
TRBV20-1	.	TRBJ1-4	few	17	CSARDSTTGLGNEKLFF	TGCAGTGCTAGAGATTCCACTACAGGGTTGGGGAATGAAAAACTGTTTTTT
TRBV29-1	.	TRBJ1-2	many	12	CSVGAGERGYTF	TGCAGCGTTGGAGCGGGGGAGCGTGGCTACACCTTC
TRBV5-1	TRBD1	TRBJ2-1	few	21	CASSLLGTGRRGQKGANEQFF	TGCGCCAGCAGCTTGTTAGGGACAGGACGAAGGGGCCAAAAAGGAGCTAATGAGCAGTTCTTC
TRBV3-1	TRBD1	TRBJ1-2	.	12	CATETTGEGYTF	TGTGCCACCGAGACGACAGGGGAAGGCTACACCTTC
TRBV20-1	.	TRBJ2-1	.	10	CSASGYEQFF	TGCAGTGCTAGTGGCTATGAGCAGTTCTTC
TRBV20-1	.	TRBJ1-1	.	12	CSARRSHTEAFF	TGCAGTGCTAGAAGGTCCCACACTGAAGCTTTCTTT
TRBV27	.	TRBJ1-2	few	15	CASSFDHRAGYGYTF	TGTGCCAGCAGCTTCGACCACAGGGCCGGCTATGGCTACACCTTC
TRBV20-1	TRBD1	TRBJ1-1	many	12	CSEAGQGNEAFF	TGCAGTGAAGCTGGACAGGGGAATGAAGCTTTCTTT
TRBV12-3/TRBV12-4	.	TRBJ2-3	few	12	CASSRVRDTQYF	TGTGCCAGCAGCAGGGTACGAGATACGCAGTATTTT
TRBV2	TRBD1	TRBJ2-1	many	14	CASRRTGAYNEQFF	TGTGCCAGCAGGAGGACAGGGGCCTACAATGAGCAGTTCTTC
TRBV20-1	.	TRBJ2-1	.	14	CSARAGSPINEQFF	TGCAGTGCTAGGGCGGGGAGTCCTATCAATGAGCAGTTCTTC